A single sample gave rise to the 20 T cell receptor beta chains below, sequenced in a study of PD-1 blockade in mismatch repair-deficient tumors. The data were produced by immunoSEQ multiplex PCR, yet TCRdb's version contains in-frame clones alone and is incomplete. The sample has 39,000 or so clones; over 80% are singletons. The sample was PBMCs, taken around 38 weeks after starting pembrolizumab. The receptors shown here come from an adult with mismatch repair-deficient cancer.

V is TRBV30 and J is TRBJ1-2, with 8 positions matching TRBD1. V gave up 3 bases and J gave up 4 bases; unmatched junction bases: 4. Germline-derived CDR1 and CDR2 are GTSNPN and SVGIG (reference sequence). The CDR3 spans 13 residues. The CDR3 reads CAWSRGPAYGYTF. The CDR3 DNA reads TGTGCCTGGAGCAGGGGGCCTGCCTATGGCTACACCTTC. Using reference TRBV30 and TRBJ1-2 for the parts outside the CDR3, the full variable domain is SQTIHQWPATLVQPVGSPLSLECTVEGTSNPNLYWYRQAAGRGLQLLFYSVGIGQISSEVPQNLSASRPQDRQFILSSKKLLLSDSGFYLCAWSRGPAYGYTFGSGTRLTVV.

The chain is built from TRBV5-1 and TRBJ2-1; 9 positions agree with TRBD2. The CDR3 extends over 15 amino acids. Germline V gene data show CDR1 as SGHRS and CDR2 as YFSETQ. Germline trimming cut 5 bases from V and 2 bases from J; bases unmatched to any gene: 5. The CDR3 is CASSSTSGPYNEQFF. The DNA of the CDR3 is TGCGCCAGCAGTTCTACTAGCGGGCCCTACAATGAGCAGTTCTTC.

The V and J genes are TRBV7-8 and TRBJ1-1; tentative D call: TRBD1 (6 bases). This CDR3 is built from 13 residues. Trimming shortened V by 6 bases and J by 7 bases, and 15 bases separated the two germline ends. The germline gives CDR1 SGHVS, CDR2 FQNEAQ. The CDR3 DNA is TGTGCCAGCAGGGAGGGGGGGATCGGTGAAGCTTTCTTT. Translation gives CASREGGIGEAFF.

This chain uses TRBV28 with TRBJ1-1; D may be TRBD1 (6 bases). Germline V gene lookup returns CDR1 MDHEN and CDR2 SYDVKM. Trimming removed 2 bases from V and 5 bases from J, with 12 bases in between. CDR3 length: 14 amino acids. The CDR3 loop reads CASSLGGGRTEAFF. DNA for the CDR3: TGTGCCAGCAGTTTAGGGGGGGGGCGGACTGAAGCTTTCTTT.

The V and J genes are TRBV7-8 and TRBJ1-6; a possible D gene is TRBD1 (5 bases). The CDR3 has 16 amino acids. CDR1 and CDR2 from the germline V gene are SGHVS and FQNEAQ. Between the trimmed V and J ends, which lost 3 bases and 7 bases, there was a span of 16 bases. The CDR3 reads CASSFAPGGANSPLHF. The DNA of the CDR3 is TGTGCCAGCAGCTTCGCCCCGGGGGGTGCGAATTCACCCCTCCACTTT.

The gene calls are TRBV5-1 and TRBJ1-2; D is possibly TRBD1 (6 bases). V was cut by 3 bases and J by 2 bases, with 14 bases left in between. Looked up from germline, CDR1 is SGHRS and CDR2 is YFSETQ. CDR3 length: 15 amino acids. CDR3 sequence (DNA): TGCGCCAGCAGCTATCTAGGGGGGGCAAACTATGGCTACACCTTC. Amino acids: CASSYLGGANYGYTF.

The chain carries TRBV29-1 and TRBJ2-7, with 7 bases aligning to TRBD2. From germline, CDR1 is SQVTM and CDR2 ANQGSEA. CDR3 length equals 11 residues. V trimming: 5 bases; J trimming: 5 bases; junction bases outside the gene matches: 3. The CDR3 region has the DNA TGCAGCGTTACTCTAGCGGACGAGCAGTACTTC. Translated: CSVTLADEQYF.

The chain combines TRBV5-1 with TRBJ1-1; TRBD1 agrees at 10 bases. The trim removed 4 bases at V and 1 base at J, leaving 4 bases unmatched. Germline CDR1 is SGHRS and CDR2 is YFSETQ. This CDR3 has 15 residues. CDR3 protein: CASSDGTGANTEAFF. CDR3 sequence (DNA): TGCGCCAGCAGCGACGGGACAGGGGCGAACACTGAAGCTTTCTTT.

Only a few counts were recorded for this clone. The chain couples TRBV27 to TRBJ2-7, with D uncertain. The CDR3 consists of 14 residues. Trimming took off 3 bases at V and 1 base at J, with 10 bases between the two ends. CDR1 MNHEY and CDR2 SMNVEV come from the germline V gene (reference sequence). The CDR3: CASSFPVFSYEQYF. The CDR3 DNA reads as TGTGCCAGCAGTTTCCCCGTTTTTTCCTACGAGCAGTACTTC.

This sequence joins TRBV18 and TRBJ2-5, with 16 bases that match TRBD2. J was trimmed by 5 bases and V by 0 bases; bases with no gene match: 3. This CDR3 has 17 amino acids. CDR1 and CDR2 from the germline V gene are KGHSH and LQKENI. The CDR3 DNA follows: TGTGCCAGCTCACCACCGGGACTAGCGGGAGGGCAGGAGACCCAGTACTTC. This gives the protein CASSPPGLAGGQETQYF.

The chain uses TRBV10-1 and TRBJ2-3, with TRBD2 as a possible D gene (5 bases). The CDR3 contains 14 residues. V lost 0 bases to trimming and J lost 8 bases, with 12 bases between them. Germline V gene lookup returns CDR1 WNHNN and CDR2 SYGVQD (reference sequence). DNA of the CDR3: TGCGCCAGCAGTGAGTCTCGTGAACGGGGTACGCAGTATTTT. The encoded protein is CASSESRERGTQYF.

This rearrangement joins TRBV7-7 to TRBJ2-3; 8 bases are a match to TRBD1. The CDR3 sequence is 15 residues long. The germline V gene has CDR1 SSHAT and CDR2 FNYEAQ (reference sequence). Trimming took 5 bases from V and 4 from J; bases not matched to a gene: 8. The CDR3 spells CASSRVDRDADTQYF. DNA for the CDR3: TGTGCCAGCAGCCGTGTGGACAGGGACGCAGATACGCAGTATTTT.

Here the CDR3 DNA reads TGTGCCAGTAGTACCACGACTAGCGGGGGGGATACGCAGTATTTT. It yields the protein CASSTTTSGGDTQYF. The rearrangement links TRBV19 to TRBJ2-3; TRBD2 agrees at 13 bases. This CDR3 region has 15 residues. Germline CDR1 reads LNHDA; CDR2 reads SQIVND (reference sequence). Germline trimming cut 4 bases from V and 6 bases from J; bases unmatched to any gene: 4. Based on the CDR3 plus reference TRBV19 and TRBJ2-3, the full variable domain is DGGITQSPKYLFRKEGQNVTLSCEQNLNHDAMYWYRQDPGQGLRLIYYSQIVNDFQKGDIAEGYSVSREKKESFPLTVTSAQKNPTAFYLCASSTTTSGGDTQYFGPGTRLTVL.

The rearrangement links TRBV5-8 to TRBJ2-7; 7 bases map to TRBD1. V gave up 1 base and J gave up 6 bases; unmatched junction bases: 22. The CDR3 has 19 amino acids. Germline CDR1 is SGHTS and CDR2 is YDEGEE. For the CDR3, the DNA is TGTGCCAGCAGCTTGCAGTTTGCCAACCGGGACAGAGGCTTGTTCGAGCAGTACTTC. Translating gives CASSLQFANRDRGLFEQYF.

The chain joins TRBV10-1 to TRBJ1-2; D is unresolved. The V end lost 5 bases, the J end lost 2 bases, and 9 bases lay between the germline ends. Germline loops: CDR1 WNHNN, CDR2 SYGVQD (reference sequence). This CDR3 has 13 amino acids. CDR3 loop: CASSKAGNYGYTF. Written as DNA, the CDR3 is TGCGCCAGCAGTAAAGCGGGGAACTATGGCTACACCTTC.

The gene calls are TRBV10-1 and TRBJ2-1; 9 bases match TRBD1. The CDR3 covers 15 residues. Per the germline V gene, CDR1 is WNHNN and CDR2 is SYGVQD (reference sequence). J was trimmed by 7 bases and V by 2 bases; bases with no gene match: 6. Here the CDR3 DNA reads TGCGCCAGCAGTGAGCCGGGACAGGGACTTAATGAGCAGTTCTTC. Protein: CASSEPGQGLNEQFF.

In nucleotides, the CDR3 is TGTGCCAGCTCACCAAGAGGGGGCAACCAAGAGACCCAGTACTTC. As protein: CASSPRGGNQETQYF. The genes are TRBV18 and TRBJ2-5; 7 nucleotides align to TRBD1. CDR3 length equals 15 residues. V shed 2 bases, J shed 0 bases, and the junction held 3 bases outside the gene matches. CDR1 and CDR2 from the germline V gene are KGHSH and LQKENI.

The chain carries TRBV18 and TRBJ1-1, with unresolved D. Germline V gene sequence: CDR1 KGHSH, CDR2 LQKENI. V was pared by 6 bases and J by 2 bases, with 10 bases between. CDR3 size: 13 residues. For the CDR3, the DNA is TGTGCCAGCTCGACCCCGGGAAACACTGAAGCTTTCTTT. As protein: CASSTPGNTEAFF.

The rearrangement uses TRBV7-3 and TRBJ2-5; D remains ambiguous. The CDR3 extends over 13 amino acids. Germline CDR1 is SGHTA and CDR2 is FQGTGA. Trimming removed 5 bases at V and 4 bases at J, with 11 bases between. DNA of the CDR3: TGTGCCAGCAGCCCAAAGAACGGAGAGACCCAGTACTTC. It codes for CASSPKNGETQYF.

The V gene is TRBV6-5, the J gene TRBJ1-2; D call uncertain. The CDR3 contains 14 residues. Trimming left V 6 bases short and J 0 bases short, with 11 bases between. From germline, CDR1 is MNHEY and CDR2 SVGAGI. The CDR3 sequence is CASRPTRTNYGYTF. The CDR3 nucleotides read TGTGCCAGCAGACCGACAAGAACTAACTATGGCTACACCTTC.